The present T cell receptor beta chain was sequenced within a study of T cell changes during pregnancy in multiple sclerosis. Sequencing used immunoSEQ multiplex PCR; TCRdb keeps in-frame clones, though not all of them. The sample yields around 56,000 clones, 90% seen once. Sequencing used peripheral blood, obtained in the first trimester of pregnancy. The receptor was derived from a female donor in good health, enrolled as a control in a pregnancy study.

As DNA, the CDR3 is TGTGCCAGCAGCCTGGCCTCGGGCACTGAAGCTTTCTTT. Amino acid sequence: CASSLASGTEAFF. V and J are TRBV6-6 and TRBJ1-1, with no clear D. Germline CDR1 and CDR2: MNHNY and SVGAGI (reference sequence). This CDR3 has 13 amino acids. Trimming took 6 bases from V and 4 from J, leaving 12 bases between them.